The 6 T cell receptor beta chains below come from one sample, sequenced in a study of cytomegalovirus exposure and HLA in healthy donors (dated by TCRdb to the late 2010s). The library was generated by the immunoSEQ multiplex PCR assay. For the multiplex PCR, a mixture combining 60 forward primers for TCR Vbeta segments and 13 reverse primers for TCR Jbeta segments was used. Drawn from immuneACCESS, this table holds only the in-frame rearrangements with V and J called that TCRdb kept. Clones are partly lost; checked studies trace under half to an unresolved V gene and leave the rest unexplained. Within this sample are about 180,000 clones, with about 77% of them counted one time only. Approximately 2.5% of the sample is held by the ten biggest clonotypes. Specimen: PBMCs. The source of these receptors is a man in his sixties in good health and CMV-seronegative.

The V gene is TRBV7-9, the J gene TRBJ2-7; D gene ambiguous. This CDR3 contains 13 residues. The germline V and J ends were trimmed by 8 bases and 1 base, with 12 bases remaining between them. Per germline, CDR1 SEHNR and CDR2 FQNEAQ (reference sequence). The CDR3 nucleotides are TGTGCCAGCGACAATGACGGTTCCTACGAGCAGTACTTC. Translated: CASDNDGSYEQYF.

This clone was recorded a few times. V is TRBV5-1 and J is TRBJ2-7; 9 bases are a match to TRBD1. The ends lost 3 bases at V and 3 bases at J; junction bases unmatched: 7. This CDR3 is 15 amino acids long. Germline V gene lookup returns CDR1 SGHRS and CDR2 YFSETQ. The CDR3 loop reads CASSSGTGIYYEQYF. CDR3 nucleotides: TGCGCCAGCAGCTCGGGGACAGGGATTTACTACGAGCAGTACTTC.

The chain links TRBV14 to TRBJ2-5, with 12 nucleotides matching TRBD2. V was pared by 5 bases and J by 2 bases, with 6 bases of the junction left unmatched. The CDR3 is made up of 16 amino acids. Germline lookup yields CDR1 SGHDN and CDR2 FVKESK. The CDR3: CASSGWTSGKQETQYF. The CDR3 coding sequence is TGTGCCAGCAGCGGTTGGACTAGCGGGAAACAAGAGACCCAGTACTTC.

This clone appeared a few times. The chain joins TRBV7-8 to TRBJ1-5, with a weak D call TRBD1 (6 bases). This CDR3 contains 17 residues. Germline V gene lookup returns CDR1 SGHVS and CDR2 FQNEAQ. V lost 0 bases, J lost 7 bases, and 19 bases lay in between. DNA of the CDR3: TGTGCCAGCAGCTTAGCGCAGTTAAGGGGGTATTGGCAGCCCCAGCATTTT. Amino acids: CASSLAQLRGYWQPQHF.

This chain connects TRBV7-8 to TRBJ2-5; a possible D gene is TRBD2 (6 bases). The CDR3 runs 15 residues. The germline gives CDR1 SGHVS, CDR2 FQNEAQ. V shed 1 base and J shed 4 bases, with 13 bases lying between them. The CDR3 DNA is TGTGCCAGCAGCTTAGTCCGCCCACTAGCAGAGACCCAGTACTTC. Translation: CASSLVRPLAETQYF. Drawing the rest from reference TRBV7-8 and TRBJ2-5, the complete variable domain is GAGVSQSPRYKVAKRGQDVALRCDPISGHVSLFWYQQALGQGPEFLTYFQNEAQLDKSGLPSDRFFAERPEGSVSTLKIQRTQQEDSAVYLCASSLVRPLAETQYFGPGTRLLVL.

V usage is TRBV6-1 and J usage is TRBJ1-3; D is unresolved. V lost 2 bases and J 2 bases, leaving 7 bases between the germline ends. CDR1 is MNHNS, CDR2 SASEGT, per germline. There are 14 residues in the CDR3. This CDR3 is CASSETPAGNTIYF. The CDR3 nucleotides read TGTGCCAGCAGTGAAACGCCAGCTGGAAACACCATATATTTT.